This T cell receptor (beta chain) is from a study of T-cell reconstitution after alpha-beta-depleted transplantation in children. General study results and limits: From newly produced T cells came most of the T-cell counts and diversity one year after transplant. Several patients had high TCRbeta diversity at day 60; it came from surviving recipient T cells and thymic progenitors. About two months after transplant, alpha-beta T cells reportedly came from several hundred expanded graft clones.

This CDR3 has 14 residues. Looked up from germline, CDR1 is SEHNR and CDR2 is FQNEAQ (reference sequence). Deletions cut 2 bases from V and 5 bases from J, with 9 bases between. This clonotype was counted a single time. Its antigen is not identified. Researchers prepared the TCRbeta library using unique molecular identifiers, the study reports. TCRdb itself ran the PCR reads through MiXCR, one entry per CDR3 protein. The sample consists of roughly 180,000 distinct CDR3 sequences, approximately 10% of them appearing once. The material was PBMCs, obtained before TCRalphabeta/CD19-depleted stem cell transplant. V usage is TRBV7-9 and J usage is TRBJ2-2; D is unclear. This TCR derives from a boy aged 2 to 9 with acute myeloid leukemia, due to receive a stem cell transplant. For the CDR3, the DNA is TGTGCCAGCAGCTTACTAGTCCGAACCGGGGAGCTGTTTTTT. It is translated as CASSLLVRTGELFF.